These T cell receptor beta chains were read from a single sample in a study of post-analysis software for immune sequencing data. TCRdb analysed the PCR reads with MiXCR anew, one entry per CDR3 protein. The sample carries approximately 440,000 distinct CDR3 sequences, roughly 45% recorded once. The specimen was blood. Every receptor here comes from a girl aged 10-17 years with multiple sclerosis. The CDR3 runs from the conserved cysteine through the conserved F or W. The order of the fields is V gene, D gene, clone size, J gene, CDR3 protein, CDR3 DNA. D genes are given only for firm matches. Only part of the rows carry a size: once, few, many, or a class if the clone is expanded.

v_gene: TRBV9; d_gene: TRBD1; abundance: few; j_gene: TRBJ1-4; CDR3aa: CASSVGQGREKLFF; CDR3nt: TGTGCCAGCAGCGTCGGACAGGGAAGAGAAAAACTGTTTTTT
v_gene: TRBV7-2; d_gene: NA; abundance: few; j_gene: TRBJ2-5; CDR3aa: CASSLFYYAGAQETQYF; CDR3nt: TGTGCCAGCAGCTTATTCTACTACGCGGGGGCCCAAGAGACCCAGTACTTC
v_gene: TRBV28; d_gene: NA; abundance: many; j_gene: TRBJ2-1; CDR3aa: CASRFRAAGTEQFF; CDR3nt: TGTGCCAGCAGATTCCGGGCCGCAGGGACGGAACAGTTCTTC
v_gene: TRBV18; d_gene: TRBD1; abundance: NA; j_gene: TRBJ1-2; CDR3aa: CASSPGTGPNYGYTF; CDR3nt: TGTGCCAGCTCACCAGGGACAGGCCCCAACTACGGCTACACCTTC
v_gene: TRBV29-1; d_gene: NA; abundance: NA; j_gene: TRBJ1-1; CDR3aa: CSVAKRQVPNSEAFF; CDR3nt: TGCAGCGTTGCAAAAAGACAGGTGCCAAACTCTGAAGCTTTCTTT
v_gene: TRBV20-1; d_gene: TRBD1; abundance: NA; j_gene: TRBJ2-7; CDR3aa: CSARHDLGQGYEQYF; CDR3nt: TGCAGTGCTAGACACGACCTGGGACAGGGATACGAGCAGTACTTC
v_gene: TRBV4-3; d_gene: NA; abundance: NA; j_gene: TRBJ2-2; CDR3aa: CASSQDRLGATTGELFF; CDR3nt: TGCGCCAGCAGCCAAGACAGGTTGGGCGCCACTACCGGGGAGCTGTTTTTT
v_gene: TRBV14; d_gene: TRBD1; abundance: once; j_gene: TRBJ2-1; CDR3aa: CASSQVGGYRYNEQFF; CDR3nt: TGTGCCAGCAGCCAAGTAGGGGGCTACCGGTACAATGAGCAGTTCTTC
v_gene: TRBV6-5; d_gene: NA; abundance: few; j_gene: TRBJ2-1; CDR3aa: CASSYVGGANEQFF; CDR3nt: TGTGCCAGCAGTTACGTTGGAGGGGCCAATGAGCAGTTCTTC
v_gene: TRBV19; d_gene: NA; abundance: NA; j_gene: TRBJ1-1; CDR3aa: CASSMDTEAFF; CDR3nt: TGTGCCAGTAGTATGGACACTGAAGCTTTCTTT
v_gene: TRBV10-3; d_gene: NA; abundance: NA; j_gene: TRBJ2-7; CDR3aa: CAISEHGTVSYEQYF; CDR3nt: TGTGCCATCAGTGAGCATGGGACGGTCTCCTACGAGCAGTACTTC
v_gene: TRBV12-3/TRBV12-4; d_gene: NA; abundance: NA; j_gene: TRBJ1-6; CDR3aa: CASSFVRRLSYNSPLHF; CDR3nt: TGTGCCAGCAGTTTCGTCAGGAGACTCTCCTATAATTCACCCCTCCACTTT
v_gene: TRBV20-1; d_gene: NA; abundance: few; j_gene: TRBJ2-1; CDR3aa: CSARSPGSGLTYNEQFF; CDR3nt: TGCAGTGCTAGAAGCCCAGGGAGCGGGCTTACCTACAATGAGCAGTTCTTC
v_gene: TRBV6-2/TRBV6-3; d_gene: TRBD2; abundance: once; j_gene: TRBJ2-7; CDR3aa: CASSIGLAGGPFLGEQYF; CDR3nt: TGTGCCAGCAGCATAGGACTAGCGGGAGGGCCCTTCCTAGGCGAGCAGTACTTC
v_gene: TRBV7-2; d_gene: NA; abundance: NA; j_gene: TRBJ2-7; CDR3aa: CASSLGMVSYEQYF; CDR3nt: TGTGCCAGCAGCTTAGGTATGGTCTCCTACGAGCAGTACTTC
v_gene: TRBV5-1; d_gene: NA; abundance: NA; j_gene: TRBJ2-3; CDR3aa: CASSLAVVFTDTQYF; CDR3nt: TGCGCCAGCAGCTTGGCGGTCGTTTTCACAGATACGCAGTATTTT
v_gene: TRBV20-1; d_gene: NA; abundance: NA; j_gene: TRBJ1-2; CDR3aa: CSAPPDSGHPNYGYTF; CDR3nt: TGCAGTGCTCCCCCGGATTCGGGCCATCCAAACTATGGCTACACCTTC
v_gene: TRBV5-1; d_gene: TRBD1; abundance: few; j_gene: TRBJ1-5; CDR3aa: CASSPGTGNSNQPQHF; CDR3nt: TGCGCCAGCAGCCCCGGGACAGGGAATAGCAATCAGCCCCAGCATTTT
v_gene: TRBV4-1; d_gene: NA; abundance: few; j_gene: TRBJ2-7; CDR3aa: CASSQDVGVSLYEQYF; CDR3nt: TGCGCCAGCAGCCAAGACGTCGGGGTTAGCCTCTACGAGCAGTACTTC
v_gene: TRBV4-1; d_gene: TRBD2; abundance: few; j_gene: TRBJ2-1; CDR3aa: CASSPGGASGRAVDSYNEQFF; CDR3nt: TGCGCCAGCAGCCCTGGCGGGGCTAGCGGGAGGGCCGTTGACTCCTACAATGAGCAGTTCTTC
v_gene: TRBV20-1; d_gene: NA; abundance: few; j_gene: TRBJ2-7; CDR3aa: CSARLERFYEQYF; CDR3nt: TGCAGTGCTAGATTGGAGCGGTTCTACGAGCAGTACTTC
v_gene: TRBV6-5; d_gene: TRBD1; abundance: NA; j_gene: TRBJ1-1; CDR3aa: CASSMDRATEAFF; CDR3nt: TGTGCCAGCAGCATGGACAGGGCTACTGAAGCTTTCTTT